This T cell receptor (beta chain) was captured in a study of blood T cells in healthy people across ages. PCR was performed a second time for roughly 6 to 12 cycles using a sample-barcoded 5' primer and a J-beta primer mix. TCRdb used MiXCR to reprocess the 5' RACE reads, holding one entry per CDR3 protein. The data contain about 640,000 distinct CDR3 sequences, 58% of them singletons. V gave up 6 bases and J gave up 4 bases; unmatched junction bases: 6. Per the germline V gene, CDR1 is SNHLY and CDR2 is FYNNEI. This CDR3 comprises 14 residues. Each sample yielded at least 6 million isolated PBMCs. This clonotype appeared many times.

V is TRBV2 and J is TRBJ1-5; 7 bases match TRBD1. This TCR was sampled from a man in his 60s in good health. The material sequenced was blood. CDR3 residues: CASSKTGSNQPQHF. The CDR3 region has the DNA TGTGCCAGCAGCAAGACAGGGTCAAATCAGCCCCAGCATTTT.